This T cell receptor beta chain came from a study of T cells in Graves' hyperthyroidism and ophthalmopathy. Researchers amplified the TCR beta CDR3 regions from RNA transcripts. Using the HTBI primer set, a first-round RT-PCR was run on the TCR CDR3. TCRdb re-analysed the multiplex PCR reads in MiXCR, keeping a single row per CDR3 protein. Among 360,000 or so distinct CDR3 sequences listed, about 15% were seen once. The V gene lost 4 bases and the J gene lost 12 bases, with 16 bases spanning the gap. The CDR3 runs to 12 residues. The germline CDR1 and CDR2 sequences are LGHDT and YNNKEL (reference sequence). Remarks on this clonotype: It may be a read error: a sequence one base away is much more abundant.

Sequencing used blood. The TCR was taken from a woman aged 60 to 75 with Graves' ophthalmopathy. The genes are TRBV3-1 and TRBJ2-7; D perhaps matches TRBD2 (6 bases). Written as DNA, the CDR3 is TGTGCCAGCAGCCCTACCGGGACTGCAGCGTACTTC. It yields the protein CASSPTGTAAYF.